This T cell receptor (beta chain) was identified in a study of cytomegalovirus exposure and HLA in healthy donors. Germline V gene sequence: CDR1 MNHEY, CDR2 SMNVEV (reference sequence). The ends lost 4 bases at V and 3 bases at J; junction bases unmatched: 7. There are 17 residues in the CDR3. PCR primers comprised 60 Vbeta and 13 Jbeta primers. Method: immunoSEQ multiplex PCR; TCRdb's copy keeps in-frame clones and lacks some. The sample lists 150,000 to 200,000 clones, just under 80% seen once, with about 9.1% in the top ten. The source is a man aged 18-30 years in good health and CMV-seropositive. The chain combines TRBV27 with TRBJ2-6; 9 nucleotides line up with TRBD2. The sample taken for sequencing was PBMCs. DNA of the CDR3: TGTGCCAGCAGTTCCATAGCGGGAGAGGTTGGGGCCAACGTCCTGACTTTC. Translated: CASSSIAGEVGANVLTF. Supplemented by reference TRBV27 and TRBJ2-6, the full variable domain reads EAQVTQNPRYLITVTGKKLTVTCSQNMNHEYMSWYRQDPGLGLRQIYYSMNVEVTDKGDVPEGYKVSRKEKRNFPLILESPSPNQTSLYFCASSSIAGEVGANVLTFGAGSRLTVL.